This record concerns one TCR beta chain sequence. Sequencing used immunoSEQ multiplex PCR; TCRdb keeps in-frame clones, though not all of them. Of about 390,000 clones in the sample, approximately 87% were seen once. This entry is derived from a study of blood T cell repertoires in COVID-19. Germline CDR1 is SNHLY and CDR2 is FYNNEI. V lost 5 bases and J 8 bases, leaving 15 bases between the germline ends. CDR3 size: 14 residues. The source of this sequence is a woman in her forties or fifties who had recovered from COVID-19. Material for sequencing was PBMCs or T cells enriched from blood (not recorded which). The J gene is TRBJ1-4, the V gene TRBV2; D ambiguous. CDR3 DNA sequence: TGTGCCAGCAGTATGACCGCGGTCGAGGAAAAACTGTTTTTT. Amino acids: CASSMTAVEEKLFF.